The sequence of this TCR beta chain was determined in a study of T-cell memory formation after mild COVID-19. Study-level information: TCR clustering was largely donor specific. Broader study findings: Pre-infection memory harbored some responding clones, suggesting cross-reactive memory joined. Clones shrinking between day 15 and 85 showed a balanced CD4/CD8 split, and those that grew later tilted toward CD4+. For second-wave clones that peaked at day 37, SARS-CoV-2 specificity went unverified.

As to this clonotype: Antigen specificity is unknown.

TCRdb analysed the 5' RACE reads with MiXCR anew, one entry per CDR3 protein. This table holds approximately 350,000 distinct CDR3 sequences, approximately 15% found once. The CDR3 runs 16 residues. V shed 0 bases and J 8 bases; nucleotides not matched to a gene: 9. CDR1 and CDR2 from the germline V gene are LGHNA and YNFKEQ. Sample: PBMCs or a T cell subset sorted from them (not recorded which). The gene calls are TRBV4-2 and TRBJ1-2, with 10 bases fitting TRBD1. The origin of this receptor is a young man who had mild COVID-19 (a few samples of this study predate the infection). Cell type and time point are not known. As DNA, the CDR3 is TGTGCCAGCAGCCAAGAGTTTAGGGGACAGGGGCGCGGCTACACCTTC. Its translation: CASSQEFRGQGRGYTF.